This T cell receptor (beta chain) derives from a study of CD8 T cells in Susac syndrome. Sequencing of TCR beta was carried out in blood CD8+ and CD4+ T cells. When the RNA was reverse transcribed, random hexamers were used with an input of roughly 0.5 to 1 ug. TCRdb reprocessed the immunoSEQ multiplex PCR reads via MiXCR and lists one record per CDR3 protein. The table includes around 160,000 distinct CDR3 sequences, roughly 95% detected once. Between the trimmed V and J ends, which lost 4 bases and 2 bases, there was a span of 9 bases. CDR1 SGHTA and CDR2 FQGNSA come from the germline V gene. The CDR3 totals 14 residues.

Sequenced input: CD4+ T cells from PBMCs. The clonotype comes from a human donor with multiple sclerosis. The gene calls are TRBV7-2 and TRBJ1-5; D possibly corresponds to TRBD1 (5 bases). The CDR3 DNA sequence: TGTGCCAGCAGCTCCAGGGTTGGCAATCAGCCCCAGCATTTT. Encoded protein: CASSSRVGNQPQHF.